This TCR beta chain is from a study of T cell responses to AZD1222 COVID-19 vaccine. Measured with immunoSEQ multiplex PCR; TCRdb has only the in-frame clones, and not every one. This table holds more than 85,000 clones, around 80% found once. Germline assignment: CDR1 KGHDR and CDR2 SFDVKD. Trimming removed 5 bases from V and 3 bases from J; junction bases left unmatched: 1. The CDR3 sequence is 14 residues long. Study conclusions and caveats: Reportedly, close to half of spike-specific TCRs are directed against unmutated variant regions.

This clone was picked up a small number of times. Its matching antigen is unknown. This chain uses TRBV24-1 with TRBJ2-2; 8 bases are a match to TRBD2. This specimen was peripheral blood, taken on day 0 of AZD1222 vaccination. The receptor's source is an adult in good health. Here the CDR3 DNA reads TGTGCCACCAGTGGGGGACTAGACACCGGGGAGCTGTTTTTT. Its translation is CATSGGLDTGELFF.